Listed below are T cell receptor beta chains from one sample, sequenced in a study of T-cell reconstitution after alpha-beta-depleted transplantation in children. TCRdb re-analysed the PCR reads in MiXCR, keeping a single row per CDR3 protein. There are around 300,000 distinct CDR3 sequences in the sample; roughly a tenth occur only once, and 7.5% lies in the top ten. The sample consisted of PBMCs, taken before TCRalphabeta/CD19-depleted stem cell transplant. These TCRs come from a boy under three years old with acute myeloid leukemia, due to receive a stem cell transplant. CDR3s include the opening cysteine and the closing phenylalanine or tryptophan. A D gene is named only where the DNA matches it firmly. Only part of the rows carry a size: once, few, many, or a class if the clone is expanded.

clone size: .
V gene: TRBV14
J gene: TRBJ1-1
D gene: .
CDR3 protein: CASSRSWDNTEAFF
CDR3 DNA: TGTGCCAGCAGCCGCTCCTGGGACAACACTGAAGCTTTCTTT

clone size: many
V gene: TRBV5-6
J gene: TRBJ2-7
D gene: TRBD2
CDR3 protein: CASSLLPAGDYPYEQYF
CDR3 DNA: TGTGCCAGCAGCTTGCTTCCAGCGGGGGACTATCCCTACGAGCAGTACTTC

clone size: many
V gene: TRBV6-5
J gene: TRBJ2-5
D gene: .
CDR3 protein: CASSYGRRRETQYF
CDR3 DNA: TGTGCCAGCAGTTACGGACGGCGCCGGGAGACCCAGTACTTC

clone size: few
V gene: TRBV7-6
J gene: TRBJ2-1
D gene: TRBD2
CDR3 protein: CASTLDSGNSYNEQFF
CDR3 DNA: TGTGCCAGCACCCTAGATAGCGGGAACTCCTACAATGAGCAGTTCTTC

clone size: many
V gene: TRBV28
J gene: TRBJ2-1
D gene: .
CDR3 protein: CASSVPGRNEQFF
CDR3 DNA: TGTGCCAGCAGTGTCCCGGGGAGGAATGAGCAGTTCTTC

clone size: many
V gene: TRBV3-1
J gene: TRBJ1-4
D gene: .
CDR3 protein: CASSQGATTTNEKLFF
CDR3 DNA: TGTGCCAGCAGCCAAGGGGCCACTACAACTAATGAAAAACTGTTTTTT

clone size: few
V gene: TRBV5-1
J gene: TRBJ1-2
D gene: TRBD1
CDR3 protein: CASSEQGFGYTF
CDR3 DNA: TGCGCCAGCAGCGAACAGGGGTTTGGCTACACCTTC

clone size: .
V gene: TRBV6-1
J gene: TRBJ1-6
D gene: .
CDR3 protein: CATSGDSPLHF
CDR3 DNA: TGTGCCACCTCAGGGGATTCACCCCTCCACTTT

clone size: .
V gene: TRBV21-1
J gene: TRBJ2-7
D gene: .
CDR3 protein: CASSPHADSYSSYEQYF
CDR3 DNA: TGTGCCAGCAGCCCCCACGCCGACTCATACAGCTCCTACGAGCAGTACTTC

clone size: many
V gene: TRBV5-1
J gene: TRBJ2-5
D gene: .
CDR3 protein: CASSWSGPKETQYF
CDR3 DNA: TGCGCCAGCAGCTGGTCGGGACCAAAAGAGACCCAGTACTTC

clone size: many
V gene: TRBV5-1
J gene: TRBJ2-2
D gene: TRBD2
CDR3 protein: CASSLGYSGSATGELFF
CDR3 DNA: TGCGCCAGCAGCTTGGGATATAGCGGGAGTGCGACCGGGGAGCTGTTTTTT

clone size: many
V gene: TRBV7-2
J gene: TRBJ2-3
D gene: .
CDR3 protein: CASSLRRRESTDTQYF
CDR3 DNA: TGTGCCAGCAGCCTGCGGAGGCGGGAAAGCACAGATACGCAGTATTTT

clone size: many
V gene: TRBV29-1
J gene: TRBJ2-1
D gene: .
CDR3 protein: CSVPWASPNEQFF
CDR3 DNA: TGCAGCGTCCCCTGGGCCTCACCCAATGAGCAGTTCTTC

clone size: many
V gene: TRBV6-5
J gene: TRBJ1-6
D gene: .
CDR3 protein: CASGLYSPNSPLHF
CDR3 DNA: TGTGCCAGCGGTCTTTACAGCCCTAATTCACCCCTCCACTTT

clone size: many
V gene: TRBV7-9
J gene: TRBJ1-1
D gene: .
CDR3 protein: CASSLVTLTEAFF
CDR3 DNA: TGTGCCAGCAGCTTAGTGACTCTCACTGAAGCTTTCTTT

clone size: many
V gene: TRBV4-3
J gene: TRBJ2-7
D gene: TRBD1
CDR3 protein: CASSRAGTGGEQYF
CDR3 DNA: TGCGCCAGCAGCCGCGCGGGGACAGGGGGTGAGCAGTACTTC

clone size: .
V gene: TRBV5-8
J gene: TRBJ1-2
D gene: .
CDR3 protein: CASSPWGGKDYGYTF
CDR3 DNA: TGTGCCAGCAGCCCCTGGGGGGGCAAGGACTATGGCTACACCTTC

clone size: many
V gene: TRBV11-2
J gene: TRBJ2-7
D gene: .
CDR3 protein: CASSTRVLEQYF
CDR3 DNA: TGTGCCAGCAGCACCCGGGTACTCGAGCAGTACTTC

clone size: many
V gene: TRBV24-1
J gene: TRBJ1-2
D gene: .
CDR3 protein: CATSDLGHPYGYTF
CDR3 DNA: TGTGCCACCAGTGATTTGGGCCACCCATATGGCTACACCTTC

clone size: few
V gene: TRBV20-1
J gene: TRBJ1-2
D gene: .
CDR3 protein: CSAPDSNYGYTF
CDR3 DNA: TGCAGTGCACCCGACAGTAACTATGGCTACACCTTC

clone size: many
V gene: TRBV9
J gene: TRBJ1-2
D gene: TRBD1
CDR3 protein: CASSVDRGFYGYTF
CDR3 DNA: TGTGCCAGCAGCGTAGACAGGGGATTCTATGGCTACACCTTC

clone size: .
V gene: TRBV7-9
J gene: TRBJ2-7
D gene: TRBD1
CDR3 protein: CASSPRGRRVYEQYF
CDR3 DNA: TGTGCCAGCAGCCCTAGGGGGCGAAGGGTCTACGAGCAGTACTTC

clone size: many
V gene: TRBV28
J gene: TRBJ2-7
D gene: .
CDR3 protein: CASSRPGPLYEQYF
CDR3 DNA: TGTGCCAGCAGTCGACCCGGGCCCCTTTACGAGCAGTACTTC

clone size: many
V gene: TRBV7-9
J gene: TRBJ2-4
D gene: .
CDR3 protein: CASTPGGDNIQYF
CDR3 DNA: TGTGCCAGCACCCCGGGTGGGGATAACATTCAGTACTTC

clone size: many
V gene: TRBV7-7
J gene: TRBJ2-1
D gene: TRBD2
CDR3 protein: CASSVGTTSYNEQFF
CDR3 DNA: TGTGCTAGCAGCGTTGGGACTACCTCCTACAATGAGCAGTTCTTC

clone size: many
V gene: TRBV6-2/TRBV6-3
J gene: TRBJ2-1
D gene: .
CDR3 protein: CASSYGASFQFF
CDR3 DNA: TGTGCCAGCAGTTACGGGGCTAGCTTTCAGTTCTTC

clone size: many
V gene: TRBV28
J gene: TRBJ2-7
D gene: .
CDR3 protein: CASHRVGEQYF
CDR3 DNA: TGTGCCAGCCACAGGGTCGGCGAGCAGTACTTC

clone size: few
V gene: TRBV20-1
J gene: TRBJ2-3
D gene: TRBD2
CDR3 protein: CSARDLWGLAGEDGTDTQYF
CDR3 DNA: TGCAGTGCTAGAGATCTGTGGGGACTAGCGGGAGAGGATGGCACAGATACGCAGTATTTT

clone size: .
V gene: TRBV11-2
J gene: TRBJ2-6
D gene: .
CDR3 protein: CASSLGPDRLSGANVLTF
CDR3 DNA: TGTGCCAGCAGCTTAGGCCCCGACAGACTCTCTGGGGCCAACGTCCTGACTTTC

clone size: many
V gene: TRBV5-5
J gene: TRBJ1-5
D gene: .
CDR3 protein: CASSLREYSNQPQHF
CDR3 DNA: TGTGCCAGCAGCTTGAGGGAGTATAGCAATCAGCCCCAGCATTTT

clone size: few
V gene: TRBV10-3
J gene: TRBJ2-7
D gene: .
CDR3 protein: CASSLSSTYDSYEQYF
CDR3 DNA: TGTGCCAGCTCCCTGTCGTCGACGTATGACTCCTACGAGCAGTACTTC

clone size: .
V gene: TRBV6-2/TRBV6-3
J gene: TRBJ2-4
D gene: .
CDR3 protein: CASSYGIQEALAKNIQYF
CDR3 DNA: TGTGCCAGCAGTTACGGCATACAGGAAGCTCTAGCCAAAAACATTCAGTACTTC

clone size: .
V gene: TRBV24-1
J gene: TRBJ2-7
D gene: .
CDR3 protein: CATSDSSGPYYEQYF
CDR3 DNA: TGTGCCACCAGTGATTCTTCCGGGCCATACTACGAGCAGTACTTC

clone size: many
V gene: TRBV12-3/TRBV12-4
J gene: TRBJ2-7
D gene: .
CDR3 protein: CASTCRDYEQYF
CDR3 DNA: TGTGCCAGCACTTGCAGGGATTACGAGCAGTACTTC

clone size: .
V gene: TRBV19
J gene: TRBJ2-6
D gene: .
CDR3 protein: CASSSRGRTNVLTF
CDR3 DNA: TGTGCCAGTAGCTCCAGGGGAAGGACCAACGTCCTGACTTTC

clone size: many
V gene: TRBV28
J gene: TRBJ1-1
D gene: .
CDR3 protein: CASRFLDTLATFF
CDR3 DNA: TGTGCCAGCAGATTCTTGGACACCCTGGCGACTTTCTTT

clone size: many
V gene: TRBV10-3
J gene: TRBJ2-7
D gene: .
CDR3 protein: CAISETETATYEQYF
CDR3 DNA: TGTGCCATCAGTGAGACGGAGACAGCAACCTACGAGCAGTACTTC

clone size: many
V gene: TRBV29-1
J gene: TRBJ2-3
D gene: TRBD1
CDR3 protein: CSVEPGTDTDTQYF
CDR3 DNA: TGCAGCGTGGAACCCGGGACAGACACAGATACGCAGTATTTT

clone size: .
V gene: TRBV12-3/TRBV12-4
J gene: TRBJ2-3
D gene: TRBD2
CDR3 protein: CASSWTRGGITDTQYF
CDR3 DNA: TGTGCCAGCAGTTGGACACGGGGGGGCATCACAGATACGCAGTATTTT

clone size: many
V gene: TRBV7-9
J gene: TRBJ1-1
D gene: .
CDR3 protein: CASSTSARGTSRAFF
CDR3 DNA: TGTGCCAGCAGTACGAGCGCCAGGGGCACTTCCAGAGCTTTCTTT

clone size: few
V gene: TRBV5-1
J gene: TRBJ2-1
D gene: .
CDR3 protein: CASSLAGREPLWDEQFF
CDR3 DNA: TGCGCCAGCAGCTTGGCGGGCAGGGAACCCCTATGGGATGAGCAGTTCTTC

clone size: many
V gene: TRBV21-1
J gene: TRBJ1-2
D gene: .
CDR3 protein: CASSKILLGREEGYTF
CDR3 DNA: TGTGCCAGCAGCAAAATCCTACTGGGACGTGAAGAAGGCTACACCTTC